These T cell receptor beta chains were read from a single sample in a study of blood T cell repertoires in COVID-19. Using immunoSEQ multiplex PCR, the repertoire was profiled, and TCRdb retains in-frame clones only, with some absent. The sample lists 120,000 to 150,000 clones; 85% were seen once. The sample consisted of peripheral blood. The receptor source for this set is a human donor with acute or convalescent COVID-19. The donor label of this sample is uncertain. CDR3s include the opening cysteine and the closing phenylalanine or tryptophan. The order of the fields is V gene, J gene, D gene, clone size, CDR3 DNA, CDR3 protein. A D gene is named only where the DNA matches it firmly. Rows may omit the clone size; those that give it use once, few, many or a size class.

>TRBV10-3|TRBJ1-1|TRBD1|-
TGTGCCATCAGGGCCCGACAGGGGGCGGTGAACACTGAAGCTTTCTTT
CAIRARQGAVNTEAFF
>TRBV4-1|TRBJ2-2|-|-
TGCGCCAGCAGCCAAGTCGGGTTTTTACTGTTTTTT
CASSQVGFLLFF
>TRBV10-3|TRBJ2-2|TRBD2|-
TGTGCCATCAGTGAGTCCCGGACTAGGACCGGGGAGCTGTTTTTT
CAISESRTRTGELFF
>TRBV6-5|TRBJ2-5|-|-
TGTGCCAGCAGTTACAGCGGACAGTACGGGGAGACCCAGTACTTC
CASSYSGQYGETQYF
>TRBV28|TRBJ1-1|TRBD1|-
TGTGCCAGCAGTTCCCTACAGGGGGCGTACACTGAAGCTTTCTTT
CASSSLQGAYTEAFF
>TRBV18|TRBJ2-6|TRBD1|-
TGTGCCAGCTCACGACGGCAGGGGGAATCTGGGGCCAACGTCCTGACTTTC
CASSRRQGESGANVLTF
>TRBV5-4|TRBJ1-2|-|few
TGTGCCAGCAGTCCGCGGGACGCTAGCAGCTATGGCTACACCTTC
CASSPRDASSYGYTF
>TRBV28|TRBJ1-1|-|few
TGTGCCAGCAGTTTTCATCTGGGACTCATGAACACTGAAGCTTTCTTT
CASSFHLGLMNTEAFF
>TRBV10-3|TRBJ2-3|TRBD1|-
TGTGCCATCAGTGATCTCCGGGACAGGGATGATTCAGATACGCAGTATTTT
CAISDLRDRDDSDTQYF
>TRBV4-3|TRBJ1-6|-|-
TGCGCCAGCAGCCAAGAGGGGCAGTCCACGGTCTCCTATAATTCACCCCTCCACTTT
CASSQEGQSTVSYNSPLHF
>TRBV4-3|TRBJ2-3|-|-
TGCGCCAGCAGCCAAGATCCGGAGTACACAGATACGCAGTATTTT
CASSQDPEYTDTQYF
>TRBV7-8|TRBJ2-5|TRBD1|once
TGTGCCAGCAGCTTACCTCGGGACAGGGGGAAAGAGACCCAGTACTTC
CASSLPRDRGKETQYF